Below, one T cell receptor beta chain is given with its context. The sample originates from a study of immune evolution from preneoplasia to lung adenocarcinoma. The ends were cut back, 1 base at V and 9 bases at J, with 13 bases in the middle. This CDR3 has 14 amino acids. The V gene's germline CDR1 is SGHVS and CDR2 FQNEAQ. Generated by immunoSEQ multiplex PCR, the TCRdb table keeps only in-frame clones and is missing some. The sample lists 2,000 to 2,500 clones; about four fifths were seen once. The chain carries TRBV7-8 and TRBJ1-5; no definite D call. This receptor was taken from a person between 60 and 79 years old with lung adenocarcinoma. Sequencing input: FFPE minimally invasive lung adenocarcinoma tissue. This CDR3 is CASSLGGGKRPQHF. The CDR3 region has the DNA TGTGCCAGCAGCTTAGGGGGAGGCAAGCGGCCCCAGCATTTT.